This TCR beta chain comes out of a study of glioma-infiltrating T cells after dendritic cell vaccination. Study background: Dendritic cells derived from monocytes and pulsed with autologous tumor lysate formed the vaccine.

As for time point: after dendritic cell vaccination, including at tumor progression/relapse. V lost 7 bases and J 5 bases, leaving 14 bases between the germline ends. This CDR3 spans 12 amino acids. Germline-derived CDR1 and CDR2 are SQVTM and ANQGSEA. TCRdb's copy holds only in-frame clones and misses some; the assay was immunoSEQ multiplex PCR. The repertoire includes 65,000 to 80,000 clones, more than 75% of them detected once, and 2% to 2.5% sits in the top ten. This chain connects TRBV29-1 to TRBJ2-5; possibly TRBD2 for D (7 bases). This clonotype was sampled from a human donor with glioblastoma. Sample: blood, taken after dendritic cell vaccination. CDR3 amino acids: CSARRGGETQYF. The CDR3 DNA reads TGCAGCGCCCGTAGGGGGGGCGAGACCCAGTACTTC.